Below are 16 T cell receptor beta chains sequenced from a single sample in a study of control samples from healthy donors and cancer patients. The method was immunoSEQ multiplex PCR; TCRdb's version includes in-frame clones alone and lacks a portion of them. The table has approximately 87,000 clones, about 85% seen once; the top ten hold roughly 1.2%. Sequenced sample: blood. Receptors originate from a woman aged 45-59 years in good health.

The chain recombines TRBV7-6 with TRBJ1-6; 7 bases align to TRBD1. The CDR3 extends over 14 amino acids. Per germline, CDR1 SGHVS and CDR2 FNYEAQ. The V gene end was trimmed by 5 bases and the J gene end by 6 bases; junction bases not matched to a gene: 4. CDR3 sequence reads: CASSPGTVNSPLHF. The CDR3 DNA sequence: TGTGCCAGCAGCCCCGGGACAGTTAATTCACCCCTCCACTTT.

The CDR3 DNA reads as TGTGCCAGCAGGACCGACAGGGTGAACACTGAAGCTTTCTTT. Protein: CASRTDRVNTEAFF. The chain combines TRBV7-9 with TRBJ1-1; 7 bases are shared with TRBD1. V dropped 6 bases and J dropped 0; count of bases not matched to a gene: 4. There are 14 residues in the CDR3. Looked up from germline, CDR1 is SEHNR and CDR2 is FQNEAQ (reference sequence).

The chain links TRBV5-1 to TRBJ1-4; D remains unclear. V lost 0 bases and J lost 0, with 9 bases in between. This CDR3 has 16 amino acids. Germline assignment: CDR1 SGHRS and CDR2 YFSETQ. The CDR3 sequence is CASSLGSVATNEKLFF. The CDR3 coding sequence is TGCGCCAGCAGCTTGGGGTCCGTAGCAACTAATGAAAAACTGTTTTTT. Full variable domain (remainder filled in from reference TRBV5-1 and TRBJ1-4): KAGVTQTPRYLIKTRGQQVTLSCSPISGHRSVSWYQQTPGQGLQFLFEYFSETQRNKGNFPGRFSGRQFSNSRSEMNVSTLELGDSALYLCASSLGSVATNEKLFFGSGTQLSVL.

J is TRBJ1-5 and V is TRBV5-5; 7 bases agree with TRBD1. V lost 4 bases and J lost 6; bases outside the gene matches: 10. Germline values: CDR1 SGHKS, CDR2 YYEKEE (reference sequence). The CDR3 extends over 15 amino acids. CDR3 region: CASSRQGLTGQPQHF. The CDR3 DNA sequence: TGTGCCAGCAGCCGACAGGGACTAACGGGTCAGCCCCAGCATTTT.

This CDR3 reads CASSIGGGTYNEQFF. The CDR3 DNA is TGTGCCAGTAGTATAGGCGGGGGAACCTACAATGAGCAGTTCTTC. The chain couples TRBV19 to TRBJ2-1, with 7 positions matching TRBD2. CDR1 is LNHDA and CDR2 is SQIVND in the germline V gene (reference sequence). The V gene end was trimmed by 1 base and the J gene end by 2 bases; junction bases not matched to a gene: 2. The CDR3 length is 15 residues.

This clone is a singleton in its sample. The chain is built from TRBV18 and TRBJ2-7, with D maybe TRBD1 (6 bases). The germline V and J ends were trimmed by 3 bases and 3 bases, with 9 bases remaining between them. This CDR3 contains 13 residues. CDR1 is KGHSH and CDR2 is LQKENI in the germline V gene. CDR3 protein: CASSPGQLYEQYF. The CDR3 DNA is TGTGCCAGCTCACCCGGACAGCTCTACGAGCAGTACTTC.

The chain joins TRBV11-3 to TRBJ2-7; 8 nucleotides agree with TRBD1. The CDR3 totals 15 residues. CDR1 and CDR2 (germline): SGHNT, YENEEA. The ends lost 5 bases at V and 7 bases at J; junction bases unmatched: 13. The CDR3: CASSGQGGLMKEQYF. CDR3 DNA sequence: TGTGCCAGCAGCGGACAGGGCGGCCTCATGAAAGAGCAGTACTTC.

V gene TRBV6-4 combines with J gene TRBJ2-7; D is unclear. Trimming stripped 6 bases from V and 7 bases from J, with 16 bases between. This CDR3 has 13 residues. The germline V gene has CDR1 MRHNA and CDR2 SNTAGT. CDR3 bases: TGTGCCAGCAGGCAGACGAGTCCGGAAGAGCAGTACTTC. Translation: CASRQTSPEEQYF.

The genes are TRBV12-5 and TRBJ2-1; D unresolved. The V end lost 7 bases, the J end lost 0 bases, and 13 bases lay between the germline ends. The germline gives CDR1 LGHNT, CDR2 FRNRAP. This CDR3 is built from 15 residues. CDR3 DNA sequence: TGTGCTAGTGTTCCCCCCGGTCCCTCCTACAATGAGCAGTTCTTC. Amino acid sequence: CASVPPGPSYNEQFF.

The chain recombines TRBV5-6 with TRBJ2-3, with 7 nucleotides matching TRBD2. Germline assignment: CDR1 SGHDT and CDR2 YYEEEE. CDR3 length equals 17 residues. V lost 1 base and J lost 2; bases outside the gene matches: 10. The CDR3 region is CASSLLKGRGSTDTQYF. CDR3 sequence (DNA): TGTGCCAGCAGCTTGCTTAAGGGGCGGGGGTCCACAGATACGCAGTATTTT.

The chain couples TRBV19 to TRBJ2-5; weak D call: TRBD1 (6 bases). CDR3 size: 14 residues. With 4 bases removed from V and 4 bases from J, the gap between germline ends came to 13 bases. Per the germline V gene, CDR1 is LNHDA and CDR2 is SQIVND (reference sequence). The CDR3 coding sequence is TGTGCCAGTAGTAACAGGGTCGCGGGAGAGACCCAGTACTTC. Translated: CASSNRVAGETQYF.

This chain joins TRBV2 and TRBJ2-5, with a weak D call TRBD1 (6 bases). Trimming removed 3 bases from V and 1 base from J, with 6 bases in between. CDR1 is SNHLY, CDR2 FYNNEI, per germline. This CDR3 contains 13 residues. The DNA of the CDR3 is TGTGCCAGCAGTGACAGGGGCCAAGAGACCCAGTACTTC. Amino acids: CASSDRGQETQYF.

V and J are TRBV5-1 and TRBJ1-2; 7 positions match TRBD1. Per germline, CDR1 SGHRS and CDR2 YFSETQ. This CDR3 has 18 residues. V gave up 0 bases and J gave up 0 bases; unmatched junction bases: 11. The CDR3 DNA is TGCGCCAGCAGCTTGGGGACCGGGACAGCCGGTTCTAACTATGGCTACACCTTC. This codes for CASSLGTGTAGSNYGYTF.

The V gene is TRBV4-3, the J gene TRBJ2-1, with 11 bases lining up with TRBD2. The length of the CDR3 is 14 residues. Germline loops: CDR1 LGHNA, CDR2 YSLEER. Trimming cost V 3 bases and J 9 bases; bases outside gene matches: 4. The CDR3 spells CASSHPSGGTEQFF. The CDR3, as DNA: TGCGCCAGCAGCCACCCTAGCGGGGGGACTGAGCAGTTCTTC.

This chain joins TRBV13 and TRBJ1-2; no firm D call. This CDR3 region has 14 residues. V was shortened by 10 bases and J by 6 bases, with 21 bases between the two germline ends. From germline, CDR1 is PRHDT and CDR2 FYEKMQ (reference sequence). The CDR3 sequence: CATTYQSGVDGYTF. CDR3 bases: TGTGCCACCACCTATCAATCTGGGGTCGATGGCTACACCTTC.

The chain has TRBV5-8 and TRBJ2-2; 7 nucleotides line up with TRBD1. V trimming: 0 bases; J trimming: 4 bases; junction bases outside the gene matches: 9. The CDR3 is 17 amino acids. The V gene's germline CDR1 is SGHTS and CDR2 YDEGEE. The DNA of the CDR3 is TGTGCCAGCAGCTTGGAAGGACAGGTCTGGATCACCGGGGAGCTGTTTTTT. It codes for CASSLEGQVWITGELFF.